A selection of T cell receptor beta chains follows, all from one sample in a study of blood T cell repertoires in COVID-19. Produced via immunoSEQ multiplex PCR; TCRdb's table is partial and in-frame only. The sample includes about 110,000 clones, around 80% of them seen just once. Sample: peripheral blood. These receptors were collected from a woman of 80 years or more with acute or convalescent COVID-19. Both conserved end residues are part of each CDR3. The D gene is left open where the match is weak. Rows may omit the clone size; those that give it use once, few, many or a size class.

length	size	V	J	D	CDR3	DNA
15	.	TRBV10-3	TRBJ2-2	TRBD2	CAIRISGVNTGELFF	TGTGCCATCAGGATTAGCGGGGTGAACACCGGGGAGCTGTTTTTT
12	few	TRBV12-3/TRBV12-4	TRBJ2-5	.	CASSRGSETQYF	TGTGCCAGCAGTCGAGGGTCAGAGACCCAGTACTTC
15	.	TRBV7-9	TRBJ1-4	.	CASSLGQGGNEKLFF	TGTGCCAGCAGCTTGGGACAAGGAGGAAATGAAAAACTGTTTTTT
13	.	TRBV7-2	TRBJ1-1	TRBD1	CASSLGWDRGAFF	TGTGCCAGCAGCTTAGGGTGGGACAGGGGCGCTTTCTTT
12	.	TRBV3-1/TRBV3-2	TRBJ1-2	.	CASSPGGYGYTF	TGTGCCAGCAGCCCCGGGGGCTATGGCTACACCTTC
15	many	TRBV28	TRBJ2-7	TRBD1	CASSLPRTGLREQYF	TGTGCCAGCAGTTTACCCCGGACAGGGCTGAGAGAGCAGTACTTC
15	.	TRBV6-6	TRBJ2-1	TRBD2	CASSPTSGGFFEQFF	TGTGCCAGCAGCCCTACTAGCGGGGGGTTCTTTGAGCAGTTCTTC
15	.	TRBV7-2	TRBJ2-7	TRBD2	CASSPGVGLAYEQYF	TGTGCCAGCAGTCCTGGGGTTGGACTAGCTTACGAGCAGTACTTC
14	once	TRBV7-2	TRBJ1-1	TRBD1	CASSSQTGGFGAFF	TGTGCCAGCAGCTCGCAGACAGGGGGCTTCGGGGCTTTCTTT
16	.	TRBV18	TRBJ2-7	TRBD1	CASSTRVQGADNEQYF	TGTGCCAGCTCAACACGCGTACAGGGGGCGGACAACGAGCAGTACTTC
14	.	TRBV4-3	TRBJ2-1	.	CASSQGYGSFEQFF	TGCGCCAGCAGCCAAGGTTACGGGTCATTTGAGCAGTTCTTC
15	once	TRBV5-1	TRBJ2-3	TRBD1	CASRFDRGTTDTQYF	TGCGCCAGCAGATTTGACAGGGGTACCACAGATACGCAGTATTTT
12	.	TRBV7-9	TRBJ2-2	.	CASSLYTGELFF	TGTGCCAGCAGCTTATATACCGGGGAGCTGTTTTTT
15	.	TRBV5-1	TRBJ1-4	.	CASSLDSATNEKLFF	TGCGCCAGCAGCTTAGACAGTGCAACTAATGAAAAACTGTTTTTT
16	.	TRBV4-3	TRBJ2-7	.	CASSQDTSGRSYEQYF	TGCGCCAGCAGCCAAGATACGAGCGGGCGGAGCTACGAGCAGTACTTC
15	.	TRBV7-2	TRBJ2-1	.	CASSLAFRVYNEQFF	TGTGCCAGCAGCTTAGCATTCCGCGTTTACAATGAGCAGTTCTTC
16	.	TRBV4-3	TRBJ2-1	TRBD2	CASSQEASGVYNEQFF	TGCGCCAGCAGCCAAGAGGCTAGCGGGGTGTACAATGAGCAGTTCTTC
11	.	TRBV5-6	TRBJ2-7	.	CASSLSGVEDF	TGTGCCAGCAGCTTGTCCGGGGTAGAGGACTTC